The entry that follows covers one T cell receptor (beta chain) sequence. The antigen is unknown. The germline gives CDR1 KGHDR, CDR2 SFDVKD. The CDR3 totals 14 residues. The data originate from a study of blood T cells in healthy people across ages. Regarding the study as a whole: Strong correlation linked observed beta diversity and percent naive T cells.

With a J-beta primer mix and a sample-barcoded 5' primer, a second PCR ran about 7 to 11 cycles. TCRdb called the 5' RACE reads again in MiXCR, with one record for every CDR3 protein. The repertoire holds 1,500,000 or so distinct CDR3 sequences, with around 59% as singletons. The sequence derives from a man younger than 35 in good health. The chain has TRBV24-1 and TRBJ2-7; D uncertain. The DNA end is a closer match to TRBJ2-5, so the J assignment may be wrong. The sample consisted of blood. CDR3 coding DNA: TGTGCCACCAGTGCCCATTGGGCCCCGGAGACCCAGTACTTC. Translated, it gives CATSAHWAPETQYF.